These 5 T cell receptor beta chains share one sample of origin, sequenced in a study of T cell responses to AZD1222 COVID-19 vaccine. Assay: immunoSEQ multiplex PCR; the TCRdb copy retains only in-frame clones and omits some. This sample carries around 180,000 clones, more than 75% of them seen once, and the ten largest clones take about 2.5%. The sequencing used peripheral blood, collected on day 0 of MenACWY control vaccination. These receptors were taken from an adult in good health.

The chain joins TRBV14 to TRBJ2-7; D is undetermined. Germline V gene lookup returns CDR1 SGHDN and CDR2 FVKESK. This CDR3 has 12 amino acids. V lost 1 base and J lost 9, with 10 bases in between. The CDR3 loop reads CASSQVSRVQYF. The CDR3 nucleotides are TGTGCCAGCAGCCAAGTATCTAGAGTGCAGTACTTC.

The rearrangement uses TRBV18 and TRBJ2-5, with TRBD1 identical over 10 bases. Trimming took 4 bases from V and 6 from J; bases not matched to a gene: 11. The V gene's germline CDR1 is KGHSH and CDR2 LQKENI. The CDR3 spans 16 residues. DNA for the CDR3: TGTGCCAGCTCACGTACCGGGACAGGGGTTTCGCAGACCCAGTACTTC. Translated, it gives CASSRTGTGVSQTQYF.

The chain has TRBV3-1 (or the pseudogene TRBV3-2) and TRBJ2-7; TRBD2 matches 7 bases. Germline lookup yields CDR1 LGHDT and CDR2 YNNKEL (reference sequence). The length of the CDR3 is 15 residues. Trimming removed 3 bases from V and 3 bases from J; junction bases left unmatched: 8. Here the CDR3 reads CASSQEPSGGYEQYF. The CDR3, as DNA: TGTGCCAGCAGCCAGGAACCCTCGGGAGGCTACGAGCAGTACTTC.

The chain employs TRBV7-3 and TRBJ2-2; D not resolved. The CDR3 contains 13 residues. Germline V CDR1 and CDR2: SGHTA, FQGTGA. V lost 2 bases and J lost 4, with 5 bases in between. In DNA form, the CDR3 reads TGTGCCAGCAGCTTACAGCCCACCGGGGAGCTGTTTTTT. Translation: CASSLQPTGELFF.

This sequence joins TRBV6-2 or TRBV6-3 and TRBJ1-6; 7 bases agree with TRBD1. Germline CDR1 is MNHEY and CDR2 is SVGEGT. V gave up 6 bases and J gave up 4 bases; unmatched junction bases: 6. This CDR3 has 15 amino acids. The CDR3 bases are TGTGCCAGCAGCCGGTCAGGGGGTTATAATTCACCCCTCCACTTT. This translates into CASSRSGGYNSPLHF.